This note documents a single T cell receptor beta chain sequence. As processed by the authors: Amplification of reference gene primers was used by the study to estimate nucleated cell counts. Sequencing used immunoSEQ multiplex PCR; TCRdb keeps in-frame clones, though not all of them. V and J calls and clone size come straight from that table; D and trimming were deduced from the DNA. Altogether approximately 150,000 clones are present, about nine tenths being singletons, with the ten largest covering roughly 4.5%. The sample is drawn from a study of blood T cell repertoires in COVID-19. Overall study: T cells, B-cell-depleted T cells, or PBMCs supplied cDNA or gDNA.

The germline CDR1 and CDR2 sequences are SEHNR and FQNEAQ (reference sequence). The junction had 6 bases not matched to a gene; V was cut back by 3 bases and J by 8 bases. The CDR3 covers 13 residues. Sequencing was carried out using peripheral blood. The V gene is TRBV7-9, the J gene TRBJ1-2, with TRBD1 matching 7 bases. The TCR was taken from a woman aged 55 to 70 with active or convalescent COVID-19. The CDR3 here is CASSFGTESGYTF. The CDR3, as DNA: TGTGCCAGCAGCTTCGGGACAGAGAGCGGCTACACCTTC.